A single sample is the source of the 20 T cell receptor beta chains below, sequenced in a study of identical twins. TCRdb reanalysed the 5' RACE reads using MiXCR and keeps one entry per CDR3 protein. The sample holds about 200,000 distinct CDR3 sequences, 10% seen once. Material for sequencing was memory T cells sorted from blood. The receptor set was obtained from a man between 45 and 60 years old in good health.

This chain uses TRBV9 with TRBJ2-1, with D tentatively TRBD1 or TRBD2 (6 bases each). The CDR3 covers 17 residues. Trimming removed 0 bases from V and 1 base from J, with 14 bases in between. The germline CDR1 and CDR2 sequences are SGDLS and YYNGEE. This CDR3 reads CASSVAGGRRSYNEQFF. The CDR3, as DNA: TGTGCCAGCAGCGTAGCCGGGGGCAGGAGATCCTACAATGAGCAGTTCTTC.

This clonotype was seen many times. This chain joins TRBV7-6 and TRBJ2-1; 9 nucleotides agree with TRBD2. The trim removed 5 bases at V and 5 bases at J, leaving 16 bases unmatched. Germline V gene sequence: CDR1 SGHVS, CDR2 FNYEAQ. This CDR3 contains 18 residues. The CDR3 region is CASSPAIGTSPRDNEQFF. CDR3 bases: TGTGCCAGCAGCCCGGCAATTGGGACTAGCCCGCGGGACAATGAGCAGTTCTTC.

The table lists this clonotype with a few counts. The CDR3 nucleotides are TGTGCCAGCAGTTCACTAGCGGGAGGACGGGGCGAGCAGTACTTC. It is translated as CASSSLAGGRGEQYF. V is TRBV6-2 or TRBV6-3 and J is TRBJ2-7; 12 bases match TRBD2. The CDR3 runs 15 residues. V lost 4 bases to trimming and J lost 6 bases; unmatched junction nucleotides: 7. In germline, CDR1 is MNHEY, CDR2 SVGEGT.

This clonotype was counted many times. The chain is built from TRBV20-1 and TRBJ2-5, with no clear D. The ends were cut back, 0 bases at V and 1 base at J, with 6 bases in the middle. The CDR3 length is 13 residues. Germline CDR1 is DFQATT and CDR2 is SNEGSKA (reference sequence). Written as DNA, the CDR3 is TGCAGTGCTAGAGAGGGCTCCCAAGAGACCCAGTACTTC. Translated, it gives CSAREGSQETQYF.

This chain links TRBV3-1 with TRBJ1-2; unclear D gene. Trimming pared 4 bases from V and 8 bases from J, leaving 11 bases between. Germline V gene lookup returns CDR1 LGHDT and CDR2 YNNKEL (reference sequence). CDR3 length: 12 amino acids. The DNA for the CDR3 is TGTGCCAGCAGCCCCGAGAGAGGAGGCTACACCTTC. Translated, it gives CASSPERGGYTF.

This clonotype was seen many times. The V call is TRBV28, the J call TRBJ2-2; unclear D gene. V lost 2 bases, J lost 1 base, and 11 bases lay in between. The CDR3 has 16 residues. The germline gives CDR1 MDHEN, CDR2 SYDVKM. The CDR3 reads CASSLIRRLNTGELFF. The CDR3 region has the DNA TGTGCCAGCAGTTTAATTCGACGGTTGAACACCGGGGAGCTGTTTTTT. Supplemented by reference TRBV28 and TRBJ2-2, the full variable domain reads DVKVTQSSRYLVKRTGEKVFLECVQDMDHENMFWYRQDPGLGLRLIYFSYDVKMKEKGDIPEGYSVSREKKERFSLILESASTNQTSMYLCASSLIRRLNTGELFFGEGSRLTVL.

This clonotype has ten or more counts. This rearrangement joins TRBV4-3 to TRBJ2-1; 8 nucleotides line up with TRBD2. The germline V gene encodes CDR1 LGHNA and CDR2 YSLEER. CDR3 size: 19 residues. Trimming removed 1 base from V and 3 bases from J; junction bases left unmatched: 14. CDR3 in amino acids: CASSQGAGTRVSVYNEQFF. The DNA of the CDR3 is TGCGCCAGCAGCCAAGGGGCCGGGACTAGAGTCTCCGTCTACAATGAGCAGTTCTTC.

This clonotype appeared a few times. The CDR3 spells CASSNIGGYEQYF. CDR3 sequence (DNA): TGTGCCAGCTCCAATATTGGAGGCTACGAGCAGTACTTC. The chain couples TRBV27 to TRBJ2-7, with D perhaps TRBD2 (5 bases). The ends were cut back, 8 bases at V and 3 bases at J, with 14 bases in the middle. The CDR3 is 13 residues long. Germline CDR1 is MNHEY and CDR2 is SMNVEV (reference sequence).

The CDR3, as DNA: TGTGCCAGCAGCTCCCGAACCTTTTATGGCTACACCTTC. Translating gives CASSSRTFYGYTF. The V gene is TRBV7-2, the J gene TRBJ1-2; no clear D. Germline V gene lookup returns CDR1 SGHTA and CDR2 FQGNSA. The V and J ends lost 4 bases and 5 bases respectively, with 11 bases between them. This CDR3 comprises 13 residues.

This clonotype was counted between two and nine times. This sequence joins TRBV20-1 and TRBJ1-5; D may be TRBD1 (6 bases). Between the trimmed V and J ends, which lost 4 bases and 7 bases, there was a span of 11 bases. Germline lookup yields CDR1 DFQATT and CDR2 SNEGSKA (reference sequence). The CDR3 is 12 amino acids. CDR3 sequence reads: CSATRGGQPQHF. CDR3 DNA sequence: TGCAGTGCTACCAGGGGCGGCCAGCCCCAGCATTTT.

The sample holds many counts of this clonotype. The chain employs TRBV20-1 and TRBJ2-5; D is unresolved. The germline V gene has CDR1 DFQATT and CDR2 SNEGSKA (reference sequence). This CDR3 contains 13 residues. V was clipped by 3 bases and J by 5 bases, with 13 bases between them. CDR3 nucleotide sequence: TGCAGTGCTAGTTTCCGCCCTCCGGAGACCCAGTACTTC. Residues: CSASFRPPETQYF.

A few counts support this clonotype. The rearrangement joins TRBV6-2 or TRBV6-3 to TRBJ2-3; D is possibly TRBD1 (6 bases). This CDR3 is 15 amino acids long. Trimming took 2 bases from V and 4 from J, leaving 13 bases between them. The germline gives CDR1 MNHEY, CDR2 SVGEGT. The CDR3 bases are TGTGCCAGCAGTTACCGGAGACAGGACTCAGATACGCAGTATTTT. It translates to CASSYRRQDSDTQYF.

This clonotype was seen a handful of times. The chain couples TRBV6-1 to TRBJ1-3; 8 nucleotides agree with TRBD1. The germline V gene encodes CDR1 MNHNS and CDR2 SASEGT. J gave up 7 bases and V 5 bases, and 7 bases lay outside the gene matches. The CDR3 loop spans 14 amino acids. The CDR3 is CASSRTGSRNTIYF. Here the CDR3 DNA reads TGTGCCAGCAGTAGGACAGGGAGTCGGAACACCATATATTTT.

In this sample, this clonotype turned up a few times. V is TRBV15 and J is TRBJ2-3, with 8 bases that match TRBD2. CDR1 is LNHNV, CDR2 YYDKDF, per germline (reference sequence). The CDR3 is made up of 12 amino acids. V shed 4 bases, J shed 14 bases, and the junction held 8 bases outside the gene matches. The CDR3 spells CATSTKAGVLYF. CDR3 bases: TGTGCCACCAGCACGAAAGCGGGAGTGTTGTATTTT.

The gene calls are TRBV30 and TRBJ2-7; 11 nucleotides agree with TRBD1. Trimming took 7 bases from V and 4 from J; bases not matched to a gene: 6. Germline CDR1 reads GTSNPN; CDR2 reads SVGIG (reference sequence). This CDR3 has 13 amino acids. CDR3 in amino acids: CALKGQGGYEQYF. For the CDR3, the DNA is TGTGCCTTAAAGGGACAGGGGGGGTACGAGCAGTACTTC.

As for this clonotype: It is likely a read error, because the conserved phenylalanine at the end of the CDR3 is missing. No DNA is shown, since the ends of the CDR3 on it are uncertain; the CDR3 is the one TCRdb lists. The chain's CDR3 is CASHRTGSPI. J is TRBJ2-7 and V is TRBV3-1; the table's D call, TRBD1, has no DNA check behind it. Including both end residues, the CDR3 is 10 amino acids long. Germline V lookup: CDR1 LGHDT, CDR2 YNNKEL (reference sequence).

V is TRBV4-2 and J is TRBJ2-7, with TRBD1 matching over 7 bases. Germline V gives CDR1 LGHNA, CDR2 YNFKEQ. The CDR3 has 14 amino acids. V shed 4 bases, J shed 3 bases, and the junction held 6 bases outside the gene matches. The CDR3 nucleotides read TGTGCCAGCAGCCCCGGCGACAGGGACTACGAGCAGTACTTC. It yields the protein CASSPGDRDYEQYF.

This clonotype has a count of ten or more. This chain uses TRBV9 with TRBJ2-2, with a tentative D call TRBD1 (6 bases). Trimming left V 4 bases short and J 7 bases short, with 11 bases between. The CDR3 contains 13 residues. The germline V gene has CDR1 SGDLS and CDR2 YYNGEE. CDR3 amino acids: CASSNRADGELFF. The CDR3 nucleotides read TGTGCCAGCAGCAACAGGGCGGACGGGGAGCTGTTTTTT.

This clonotype was observed many times. This chain uses TRBV5-1 with TRBJ2-7; D gene uncertain. In germline, CDR1 is SGHRS, CDR2 YFSETQ. CDR3 length: 13 amino acids. With 5 bases removed from V and 2 bases from J, the gap between germline ends came to 11 bases. The CDR3 is CASSFAITYEQYF. CDR3 coding DNA: TGCGCCAGCAGTTTCGCTATCACCTACGAGCAGTACTTC.

The chain carries TRBV28 and TRBJ2-2; 7 nucleotides agree with TRBD1. The CDR3 sequence is 16 residues long. V shed 5 bases, J shed 4 bases, and the junction held 10 bases outside the gene matches. Germline V gene data show CDR1 as MDHEN and CDR2 as SYDVKM. CDR3 bases: TGTGCCAGCAGTACGGACAGGTTGGGGGTCACCGGGGAGCTGTTTTTT. It yields the protein CASSTDRLGVTGELFF.